The T cell receptor beta chain described here comes from a study of T cells after yellow fever vaccination. TCRdb independently ran MiXCR on the 5' RACE reads; one entry per CDR3 protein. The sample includes around 610,000 distinct CDR3 sequences, 13% of them seen just once. Study-level findings and limits: Only a small proportion of the clonotypes turned up in both the CD4 and the CD8 compartments, likely arising from convergent recombination. Clones that expanded after primary vaccination mostly reappeared after the booster (roughly 96% CD4, approximately 89% CD8). Weaker, the secondary response peaked sooner, at day 5 versus 15.

V shed 0 bases and J shed 7 bases, with 12 bases lying between them. The CDR3 runs 14 residues. CDR1 is LNHNV and CDR2 is YYDKDF in the germline V gene (reference sequence). This clonotype appeared many times. The antigen is undetermined. The chain couples TRBV15 to TRBJ1-1; no clear D. This sequence was found in a man younger than 45 who received the YFV17D yellow fever vaccine. This sample comprised PBMCs, obtained on the day of the yellow fever booster vaccination. The CDR3 here is CATSRDATDIEAFF. For the CDR3, the DNA is TGTGCCACCAGCAGAGATGCGACTGACATTGAAGCTTTCTTT.